Below, one T cell receptor beta chain is given with its context. Its specificity is not known. The sample belongs to a study of neoadjuvant anti-PD-1 for oral cavity cancer. The time point denotes: after neoadjuvant nivolumab, at surgical resection. Notes on the study in general: Treg/Th17 ratio rose with pretreatment blood and fell with post-treatment tumor TCRbeta clonality. Only a few patients per response group were TCR-analyzed; validation needed.

This CDR3 is 17 amino acids long. Germline lookup yields CDR1 MRHNA and CDR2 SNTAGT. The germline V and J ends were trimmed by 2 bases and 3 bases, with 20 bases remaining between them. Generated by immunoSEQ multiplex PCR, the TCRdb table keeps only in-frame clones and is missing some. Here the sample spans more than 11,000 clones, about 73% being singletons. This clonotype originated in a person aged 35 to 85 with oral cavity squamous cell carcinoma. The chain employs TRBV6-4 and TRBJ2-7, with a tentative D call TRBD1 (7 bases). The sample was PBMCs, taken after nivolumab (anti-PD-1) treatment. This chain's CDR3 is CASSDLDRRAPYYEQYF. In DNA form, the CDR3 reads TGTGCCAGCAGTGACCTGGACAGGAGGGCCCCCTACTACGAGCAGTACTTC.